The 16 T cell receptor beta chains given below trace back to one sample, sequenced in a study of T cells in tumors after PD-1 blockade. Libraries were prepared by immunoSEQ multiplex PCR; TCRdb keeps only in-frame clonotypes and omits some of them. Of approximately 19,000 clones detected, over 75% appear once; the ten largest clones hold about a quarter. The specimen was PBMCs, collected after anti-PD-1 therapy. Source of these receptors: a human donor with advanced basal cell or squamous cell carcinoma (not recorded which).

The gene calls are TRBV9 and TRBJ1-1, with D unresolved. The V end was cut by 3 bases, the J end by 3 bases, with 6 bases between. Germline V lookup: CDR1 SGDLS, CDR2 YYNGEE. This CDR3 spans 12 amino acids. Here the CDR3 reads CASSGRDTEAFF. In DNA form, the CDR3 reads TGTGCCAGCAGCGGGAGGGACACTGAAGCTTTCTTT. The complete variable domain, with remaining parts taken from reference TRBV9 and TRBJ1-1, reads DSGVTQTPKHLITATGQRVTLRCSPRSGDLSVYWYQQSLDQGLQFLIQYYNGEERAKGNILERFSAQQFPDLHSELNLSSLELGDSALYFCASSGRDTEAFFGQGTRLTVV.

The chain joins TRBV3-1 (or the pseudogene TRBV3-2) to TRBJ2-7, with 13 bases aligning to TRBD2. This CDR3 has 17 residues. Germline assignment: CDR1 LGHDT and CDR2 YNNKEL (reference sequence). Trimming at V came to 0 bases and at J to 6 bases, leaving 8 bases not matched to a gene. The CDR3 protein is CASSQDVGLAGVFEQYF. The CDR3 DNA sequence: TGTGCCAGCAGCCAAGATGTCGGACTAGCGGGAGTGTTCGAGCAGTACTTC.

This rearrangement joins TRBV7-8 to TRBJ2-1, with TRBD2 identical over 10 bases. Trimming cost V 4 bases and J 7 bases; bases outside gene matches: 4. The CDR3 has 14 residues. In germline, CDR1 is SGHVS, CDR2 FQNEAQ. CDR3 loop: CASSSGLARNEQFF. The CDR3 coding sequence is TGTGCCAGCAGCTCGGGACTAGCGAGGAATGAGCAGTTCTTC.

The rearrangement joins TRBV2 to TRBJ2-5; 10 bases are a match to TRBD1. Trimming removed 6 bases from V and 1 base from J; junction bases left unmatched: 17. The germline V gene has CDR1 SNHLY and CDR2 FYNNEI. This CDR3 has 19 amino acids. CDR3 loop: CASRSRDRGERGIQETQYF. The CDR3 bases are TGTGCCAGCAGGTCCCGGGACAGGGGAGAGCGGGGGATCCAAGAGACCCAGTACTTC.

This clone was seen once. The CDR3, as DNA: TGTGCCAGCACCCCAGGTGGGAATTCACCCCTCCACTTT. This sequence encodes CASTPGGNSPLHF. The J gene is TRBJ1-6, the V gene TRBV7-9; D remains unclear. Germline values: CDR1 SEHNR, CDR2 FQNEAQ (reference sequence). Trimming removed 7 bases from V and 7 bases from J, with 11 bases in between. This CDR3 spans 13 amino acids.

The rearrangement links TRBV9 to TRBJ2-5; D might be TRBD1 or TRBD2, each matching 5 bases. Trimming cost V 3 bases and J 1 base, with 10 bases left between them. The CDR3 consists of 14 residues. CDR1 and CDR2 (germline): SGDLS, YYNGEE. CDR3 sequence reads: CASSAGTIQETQYF. The DNA for the CDR3 is TGTGCCAGCAGCGCCGGGACCATCCAAGAGACCCAGTACTTC.

This clone was seen a few times. The gene calls are TRBV7-9 and TRBJ2-6; TRBD1 agrees at 8 bases. The CDR3 totals 16 residues. Germline trimming cut 6 bases from V and 0 bases from J; bases unmatched to any gene: 4. The germline V gene has CDR1 SEHNR and CDR2 FQNEAQ (reference sequence). The CDR3 nucleotides read TGTGCCAGCAGAATGGGACAGGACTCTGGGGCCAACGTCCTGACTTTC. Translated: CASRMGQDSGANVLTF.

This clone is labeled as medium-sized (0.01 to 0.1%). CDR3 bases: TGCGCCAGCAGCTTGGAAGTGGGAGTTTCCTACAATGAGCAGTTCTTC. Protein: CASSLEVGVSYNEQFF. This chain connects TRBV5-1 to TRBJ2-1, with D possibly TRBD2 on 5 matching bases. Germline assignment: CDR1 SGHRS and CDR2 YFSETQ. The CDR3 sequence is 16 residues long. Trimming removed 0 bases at V and 1 base at J, with 11 bases between.

This chain links TRBV2 with TRBJ2-7, with a weak D call TRBD2 (6 bases). Germline values: CDR1 SNHLY, CDR2 FYNNEI. This CDR3 is built from 14 residues. Trimming removed 1 base from V and 3 bases from J, with 10 bases in between. The CDR3 nucleotides are TGTGCCAGCAGTGAAGGGGGGGAAAACTACGAGCAGTACTTC. Amino acid sequence: CASSEGGENYEQYF. Full variable domain (remainder filled in from reference TRBV2 and TRBJ2-7): EPEVTQTPSHQVTQMGQEVILRCVPISNHLYFYWYRQILGQKVEFLVSFYNNEISEKSEIFDDQFSVERPDGSNFTLKIRSTKLEDSAMYFCASSEGGENYEQYFGPGTRLTVT.

This chain joins TRBV24-1 and TRBJ2-7; D remains unclear. Germline V gives CDR1 KGHDR, CDR2 SFDVKD. With 4 bases removed from V and 5 bases from J, the gap between germline ends came to 5 bases. CDR3 length equals 11 residues. The CDR3 reads CATSDGDEQYF. CDR3 coding DNA: TGTGCCACCAGTGACGGAGACGAGCAGTACTTC.

This rearrangement joins TRBV5-4 to TRBJ1-1, with 8 bases aligning to TRBD1. The length of the CDR3 is 15 residues. Germline V gene sequence: CDR1 SGHNT, CDR2 YYREEE (reference sequence). Trimming took 3 bases from V and 5 from J; bases not matched to a gene: 9. The CDR3 bases are TGTGCCAGCAGCTCCGGACAGGGACAAGGGACTGAAGCTTTCTTT. It translates to CASSSGQGQGTEAFF.

This chain connects TRBV3-1 (or the pseudogene TRBV3-2) to TRBJ2-7, with D perhaps matching TRBD1 (5 bases). This CDR3 spans 15 amino acids. Trimming took 3 bases from V and 1 from J, leaving 13 bases between them. Looked up from germline, CDR1 is LGHDT and CDR2 is YNNKEL (reference sequence). Here the CDR3 reads CASSQGLYPSYEQYF. The DNA for the CDR3 is TGTGCCAGCAGCCAGGGGCTCTACCCTTCCTACGAGCAGTACTTC.

The V call is TRBV5-4, the J call TRBJ2-5; the match to TRBD1 covers 10 bases. Germline V lookup: CDR1 SGHNT, CDR2 YYREEE (reference sequence). J lost 2 bases, V lost 4 bases, and 14 bases had no gene match. The CDR3 is made up of 18 amino acids. In DNA, the CDR3 is TGTGCCAGCAGCCCGGGACAGGGGTTTATGAGGTTGCAAGAGACCCAGTACTTC. Translated: CASSPGQGFMRLQETQYF.

The J gene is TRBJ2-1, the V gene TRBV9, with 9 bases lining up with TRBD2. Germline assignment: CDR1 SGDLS and CDR2 YYNGEE. The V and J ends lost 3 bases and 0 bases, in that order; junction bases with no gene match: 1. This CDR3 is 15 amino acids long. The CDR3 nucleotides read TGTGCCAGCAGCGATAGCGGGGGCTCCTACAATGAGCAGTTCTTC. Its protein is CASSDSGGSYNEQFF.

The chain couples TRBV6-1 to TRBJ2-3; D call uncertain. Germline V gene sequence: CDR1 MNHNS, CDR2 SASEGT. V was cut by 10 bases and J by 6 bases, with 11 bases left in between. This CDR3 is 11 amino acids long. In DNA form, the CDR3 reads TGTGCCATTCTGGACGGGGATACGCAGTATTTT. Residues: CAILDGDTQYF.

The chain joins TRBV4-1 to TRBJ1-2, with D unresolved. CDR3 length: 15 amino acids. Germline values: CDR1 MGHRA, CDR2 YSYEKL. V was trimmed by 0 bases and J by 8 bases, leaving 16 bases between them. The CDR3 sequence: CASSQEGSSLLGYTF. The DNA of the CDR3 is TGCGCCAGCAGCCAAGAAGGCAGCTCCCTTTTGGGCTACACCTTC.